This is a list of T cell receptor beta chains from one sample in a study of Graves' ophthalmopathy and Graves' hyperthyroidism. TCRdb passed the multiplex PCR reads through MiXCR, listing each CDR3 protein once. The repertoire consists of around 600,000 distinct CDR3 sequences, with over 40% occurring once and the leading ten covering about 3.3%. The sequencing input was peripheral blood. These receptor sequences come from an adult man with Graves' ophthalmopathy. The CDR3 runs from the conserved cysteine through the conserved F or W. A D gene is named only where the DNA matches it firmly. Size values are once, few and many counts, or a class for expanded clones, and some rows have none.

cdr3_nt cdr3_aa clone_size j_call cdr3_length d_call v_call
TGTGCCAGTAGTAAGGCCAGGGCGAATCAGCCCCAGCATTTT CASSKARANQPQHF NA TRBJ1-5 14 NA TRBV7-8
TGCAGTGCGCGCCTCAGGGGCCAGGGGGCTTTGGGAGCTTTCTTT CSARLRGQGALGAFF NA TRBJ1-1 15 TRBD1 TRBV20-1
TGTGCCAGCAGTGATGGGGTCCTGTCGTACTTC CASSDGVLSYF many TRBJ2-7 11 NA TRBV2
TGTGCCAGTAGTTCAACAGGGGGCAGAATCGATTACGAGCAGTACTTC CASSSTGGRIDYEQYF NA TRBJ2-7 16 TRBD1 TRBV19
TGTGCCAGCAGTGATGGGGTTGGCTACACCTTC CASSDGVGYTF NA TRBJ1-2 11 NA TRBV2
TGTGCCATCAGTGACCTACAGGGCGGGGGCTACACCTTC CAISDLQGGGYTF NA TRBJ1-2 13 NA TRBV10-3
TGTGCCAGCTGGGACAGCCTCTATGGCTACACCTTC CASWDSLYGYTF NA TRBJ1-2 12 TRBD1 TRBV25-1
TGTGCCAGCAGCCAAGATACCCCTTGGTCGGGACAGGCCCCCTACGAGCAGTACTTC CASSQDTPWSGQAPYEQYF few TRBJ2-7 19 TRBD1 TRBV7-9
TGCGCCAGCAGCTTCGACAGGGGACCTGGAAACACCATATATTTT CASSFDRGPGNTIYF many TRBJ1-3 15 TRBD1 TRBV5-1
TGTGCCAGCAGACGTGGACAGCTCTATGGCTACACCTTC CASRRGQLYGYTF many TRBJ1-2 13 NA TRBV12-3/TRBV12-4
TGCAGCGTTGAGAAAACCGGGACAGGGACTGGCTACACCTTC CSVEKTGTGTGYTF many TRBJ1-2 14 TRBD1 TRBV29-1